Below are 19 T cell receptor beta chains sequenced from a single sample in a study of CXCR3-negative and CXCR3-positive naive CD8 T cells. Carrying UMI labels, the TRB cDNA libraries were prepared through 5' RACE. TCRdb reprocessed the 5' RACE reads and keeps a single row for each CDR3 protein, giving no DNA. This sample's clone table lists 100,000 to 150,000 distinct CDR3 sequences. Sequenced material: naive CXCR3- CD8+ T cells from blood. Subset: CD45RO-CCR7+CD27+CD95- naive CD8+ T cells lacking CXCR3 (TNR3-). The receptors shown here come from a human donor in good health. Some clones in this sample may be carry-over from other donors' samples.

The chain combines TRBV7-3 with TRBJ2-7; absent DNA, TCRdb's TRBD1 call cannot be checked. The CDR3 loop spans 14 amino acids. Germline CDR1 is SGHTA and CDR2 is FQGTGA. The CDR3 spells CASSPTDRAYEQYF. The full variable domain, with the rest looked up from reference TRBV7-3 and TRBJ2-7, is GAGVSQTPSNKVTEKGKYVELRCDPISGHTALYWYRQSLGQGPEFLIYFQGTGAADDSGLPNDRFFAVRPEGSVSTLKIQRTERGDSAVYLCASSPTDRAYEQYFGPGTRLTVT.

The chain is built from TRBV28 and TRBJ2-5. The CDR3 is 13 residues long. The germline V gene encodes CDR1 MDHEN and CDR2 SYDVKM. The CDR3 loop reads CASRLESPETQYF.

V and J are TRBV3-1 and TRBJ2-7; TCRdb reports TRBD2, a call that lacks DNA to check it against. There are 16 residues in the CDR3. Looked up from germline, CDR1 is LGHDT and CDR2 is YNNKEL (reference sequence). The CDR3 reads CASSHAGAGGSYEQYF.

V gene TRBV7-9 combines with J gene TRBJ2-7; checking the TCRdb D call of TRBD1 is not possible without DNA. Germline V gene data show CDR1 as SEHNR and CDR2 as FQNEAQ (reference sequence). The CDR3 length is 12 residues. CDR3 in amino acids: CASGTDSYEQYF.

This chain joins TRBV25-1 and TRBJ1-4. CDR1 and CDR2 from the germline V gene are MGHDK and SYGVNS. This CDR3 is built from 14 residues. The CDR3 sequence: CASSEGQNNEKLFF.

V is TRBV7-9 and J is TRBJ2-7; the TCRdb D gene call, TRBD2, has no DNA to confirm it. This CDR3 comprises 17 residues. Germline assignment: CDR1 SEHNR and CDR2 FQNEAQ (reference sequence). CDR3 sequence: CASSPGPVLAGVGEQYF.

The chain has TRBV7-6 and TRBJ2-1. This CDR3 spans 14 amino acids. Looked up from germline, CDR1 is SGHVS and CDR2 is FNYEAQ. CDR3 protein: CASSLAVGINEQFF. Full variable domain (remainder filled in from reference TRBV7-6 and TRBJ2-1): GAGVSQSPRYKVTKRGQDVALRCDPISGHVSLYWYRQALGQGPEFLTYFNYEAQQDKSGLPNDRFSAERPEGSISTLTIQRTEQRDSAMYRCASSLAVGINEQFFGPGTRLTVL.

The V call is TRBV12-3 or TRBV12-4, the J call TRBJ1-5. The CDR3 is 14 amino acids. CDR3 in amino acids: CASMGFDSNQPQHF.

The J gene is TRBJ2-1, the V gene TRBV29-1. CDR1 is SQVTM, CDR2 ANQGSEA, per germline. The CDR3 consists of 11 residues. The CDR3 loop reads CSVGGNNEQFF.

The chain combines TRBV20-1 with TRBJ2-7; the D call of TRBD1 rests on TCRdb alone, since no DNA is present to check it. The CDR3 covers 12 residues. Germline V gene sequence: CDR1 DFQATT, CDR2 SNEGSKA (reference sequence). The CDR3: CSAWDGFYEQYF.

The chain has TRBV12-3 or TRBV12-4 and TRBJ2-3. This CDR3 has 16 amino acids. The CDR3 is CASSLSSSSFTDTQYF.

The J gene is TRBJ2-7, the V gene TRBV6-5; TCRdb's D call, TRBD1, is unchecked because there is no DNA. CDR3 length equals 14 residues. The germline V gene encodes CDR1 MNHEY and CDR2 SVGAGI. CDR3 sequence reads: CASSYYGTGGEQYF.

The CDR3 is CASSPGGESGAYNEQFF. The chain carries TRBV12-3 or TRBV12-4 and TRBJ2-1; the TRBD1 assignment by TCRdb is unverifiable without DNA. The CDR3 is made up of 17 amino acids.

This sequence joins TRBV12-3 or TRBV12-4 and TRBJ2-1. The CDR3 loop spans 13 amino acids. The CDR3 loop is CASNLRSYNEQFF.

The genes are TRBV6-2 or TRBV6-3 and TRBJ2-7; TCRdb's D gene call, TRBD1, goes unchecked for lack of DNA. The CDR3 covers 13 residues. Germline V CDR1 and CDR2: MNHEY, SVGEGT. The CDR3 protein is CASSPTGFYEQYF.

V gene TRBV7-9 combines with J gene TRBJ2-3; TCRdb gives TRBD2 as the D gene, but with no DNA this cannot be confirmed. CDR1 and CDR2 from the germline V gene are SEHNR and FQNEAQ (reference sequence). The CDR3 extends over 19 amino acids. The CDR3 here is CASSRQVPSGRELADTQYF. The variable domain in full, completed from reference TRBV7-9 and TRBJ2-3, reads DTGVSQNPRHKITKRGQNVTFRCDPISEHNRLYWYRQTLGQGPEFLTYFQNEAQLEKSRLLSDRFSAERPKGSFSTLEIQRTEQGDSAMYLCASSRQVPSGRELADTQYFGPGTRLTVL.

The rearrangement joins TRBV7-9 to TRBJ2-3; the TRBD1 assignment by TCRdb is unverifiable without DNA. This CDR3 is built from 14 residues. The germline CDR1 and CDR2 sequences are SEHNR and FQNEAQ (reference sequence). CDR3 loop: CASSPWTNTDTQYF.

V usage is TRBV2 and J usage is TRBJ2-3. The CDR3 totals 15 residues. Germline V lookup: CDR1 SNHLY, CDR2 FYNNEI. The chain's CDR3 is CASSERGRLTDTQYF.

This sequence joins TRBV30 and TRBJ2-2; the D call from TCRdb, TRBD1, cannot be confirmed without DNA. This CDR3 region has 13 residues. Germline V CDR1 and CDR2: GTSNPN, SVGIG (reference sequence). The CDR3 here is CAIGRRNTGELFF.